This TCR beta chain derives from a study of cytomegalovirus exposure and HLA in healthy donors. Background on the study: The 120 or so validation repertoires used a platform that matched the one used for the approximately 620 first-cohort repertoires, as a later analysis reported.

Concerning this clone itself: Its antigen is unknown.

Study outcomes and limitations: Using the classifier, cytomegalovirus status was reportedly diagnosed with high specificity and sensitivity.

V dropped 4 bases and J dropped 2; count of bases not matched to a gene: 1. The CDR3 totals 14 residues. In germline, CDR1 is SGHNT, CDR2 YYREEE (reference sequence). TCRdb's copy holds only in-frame clones and misses some; the assay was immunoSEQ multiplex PCR. This repertoire shows 90,000 to 130,000 clones, over 75% found once; its top ten account for roughly 1.4%. The V call is TRBV5-4, the J call TRBJ1-2; the match to TRBD1 covers 11 bases. The TCR sequence derives from a woman younger than 45 in good health and CMV-seropositive. Sequenced: PBMCs. This chain's CDR3 is CASSRDRGNYGYTF. The CDR3 nucleotides are TGTGCCAGCAGCCGGGACAGGGGGAACTATGGCTACACCTTC.